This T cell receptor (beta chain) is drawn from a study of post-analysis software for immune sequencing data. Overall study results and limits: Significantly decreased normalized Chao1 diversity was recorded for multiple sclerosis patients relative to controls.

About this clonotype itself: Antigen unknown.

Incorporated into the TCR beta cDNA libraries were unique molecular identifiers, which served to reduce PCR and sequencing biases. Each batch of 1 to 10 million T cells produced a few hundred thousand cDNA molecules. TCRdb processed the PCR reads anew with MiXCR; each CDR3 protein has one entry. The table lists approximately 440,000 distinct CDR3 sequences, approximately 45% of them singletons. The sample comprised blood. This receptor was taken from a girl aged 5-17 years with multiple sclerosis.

The CDR3 bases are TGTGCCAGCAGATGGGAGCCCTCCTACGAGCAGTACTTC. It yields the protein CASRWEPSYEQYF. The rearrangement links TRBV12-3 or TRBV12-4 to TRBJ2-7; tentative D call: TRBD2 (5 bases). The CDR3 has 13 amino acids. V dropped 6 bases and J dropped 0 bases, with 9 bases sitting between them.